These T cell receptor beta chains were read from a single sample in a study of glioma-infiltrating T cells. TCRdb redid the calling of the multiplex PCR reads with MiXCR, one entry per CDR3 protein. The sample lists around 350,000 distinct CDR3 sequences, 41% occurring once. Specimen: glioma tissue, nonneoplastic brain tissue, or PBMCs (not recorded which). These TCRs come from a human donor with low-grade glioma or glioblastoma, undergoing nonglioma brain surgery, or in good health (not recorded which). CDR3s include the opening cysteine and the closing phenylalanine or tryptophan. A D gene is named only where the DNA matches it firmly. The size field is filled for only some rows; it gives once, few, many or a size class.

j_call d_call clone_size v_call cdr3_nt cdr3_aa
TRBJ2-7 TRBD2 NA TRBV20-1 TGCAGTGCTAGAGCGCTAGCGGGGGGCTACGAGCAGTACTTC CSARALAGGYEQYF
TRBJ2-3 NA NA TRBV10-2 TGCGCCAGCAGGATGTGGCAGATCATTGATACGCAGTATTTT CASRMWQIIDTQYF
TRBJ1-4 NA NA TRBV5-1 TGCGCCAGCAGCCAAGATCCGAGGTTTATTTATGAAAAACTGTTTTTT CASSQDPRFIYEKLFF
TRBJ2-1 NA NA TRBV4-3 TGCGCCAGCAGCCAAGATCTGGCCCGGTCGGGACAATACAATGAGCAGTTCTTC CASSQDLARSGQYNEQFF
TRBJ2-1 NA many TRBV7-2 TGTGCCAGCAGCTTAGGGGGGCGGGCCTCCTACAATGAGCAGTTCTTC CASSLGGRASYNEQFF
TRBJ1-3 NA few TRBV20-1 TGCAGTGCTAGACGGCCAGGGGATCCTGGAAACACTATATATTTT CSARRPGDPGNTIYF
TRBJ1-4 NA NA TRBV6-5 TGTGCCAGCAGTTACGGGAGGGGTTCGCGGTTAGTTGAAAAACTGTTTTTT CASSYGRGSRLVEKLFF
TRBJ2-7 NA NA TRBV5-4 TGTGCCAGCAGCGTCGGGATAAGCGGCTACGAGCAGTACTTC CASSVGISGYEQYF
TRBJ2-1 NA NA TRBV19 TGTGCCAGTAGTATACAGGGGCCCTGGGATGGGCAGTTCTTC CASSIQGPWDGQFF
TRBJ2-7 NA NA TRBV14 TGTGCCAGCAGCCAGGGGCTTGGGGACGAGCAGTACTTC CASSQGLGDEQYF
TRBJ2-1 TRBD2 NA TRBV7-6 TGTGCCAGCAGACTTCGACTAGCGGCTTACAATGAGCAGTTCTTC CASRLRLAAYNEQFF
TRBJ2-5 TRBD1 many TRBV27 TGTGCCAGCAGTTCCGGGACAGGGCAGGCGGAGACCCAGTACTTC CASSSGTGQAETQYF
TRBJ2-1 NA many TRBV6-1 TGTGCCAGCAGTATCCGGGACACCCCTGGGTTCTTC CASSIRDTPGFF
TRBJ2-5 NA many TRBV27 TGTGCCAGCAGTTTAAGGGGCATTCGAGAGACCCAGTACTTC CASSLRGIRETQYF
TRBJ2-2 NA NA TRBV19 TGTGCCAGTAGTATAGGCCCAGCCGCCGGGGAGCTGTTTTTT CASSIGPAAGELFF
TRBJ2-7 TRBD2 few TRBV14 TGTGCCAGCAGCCCAGGACTAGCGGGCCTCTCCTACGAGCAGTACTTC CASSPGLAGLSYEQYF
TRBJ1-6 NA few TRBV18 TGTGCCAGCTCACCGGACAGCTCCATCACCCTCCACTTT CASSPDSSITLHF
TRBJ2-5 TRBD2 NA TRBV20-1 TGCAGTGCTAGTTTGGCGGGAGGCCCTGGAGAGACCCAGTACTTC CSASLAGGPGETQYF
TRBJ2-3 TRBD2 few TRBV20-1 TGCAGTGCTAGAGACCGGACTAGCGGGAGTGATACGCAGTATTTT CSARDRTSGSDTQYF
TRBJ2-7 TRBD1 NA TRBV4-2 TGTGCCAGCAGCCGGACAGGGCTCGACTACGAGCAGTACTTC CASSRTGLDYEQYF
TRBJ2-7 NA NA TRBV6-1 TGTGCCAGCATAGGGGGATACGAGCAGTACTTC CASIGGYEQYF
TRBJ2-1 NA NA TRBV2 TGTGCCAGCAGTAAGGGGATTAGCGACTACAATGAGCAGTTCTTC CASSKGISDYNEQFF
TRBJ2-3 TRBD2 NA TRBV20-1 TGCAGTGCTAGGGCAGCTAGCGGGAGGCCTGGTAGCACAGATACGCAGTATTTT CSARAASGRPGSTDTQYF
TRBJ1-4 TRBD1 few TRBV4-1 TGCGCCAGCAGCCAGCAGGGGGGGGAAAATGAAAAACTGTTTTTT CASSQQGGENEKLFF
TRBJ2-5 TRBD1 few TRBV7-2 TGTGCCAGCAGTCGAACAGGGGGGACTTGGGAGACCCAGTACTTC CASSRTGGTWETQYF
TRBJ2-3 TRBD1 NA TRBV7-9 TGTGCCAGCAGCTCCCGACAGGGACCGACGGATACGCAGTATTTT CASSSRQGPTDTQYF
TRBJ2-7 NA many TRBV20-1 TGCAGTGCTAGTCCGGAATCGGGGGACCCCTACGAGCAGTACTTC CSASPESGDPYEQYF
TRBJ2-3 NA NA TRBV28 TGTGCCAGCAGTTTACGCGGGGAAGCAGTTACGCAGTATTTT CASSLRGEAVTQYF
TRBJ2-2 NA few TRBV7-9 TGTGCCAGCAGCGACAGGATGAACACCGGGGAGCTGTTTTTT CASSDRMNTGELFF
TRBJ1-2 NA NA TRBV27 TGTGCCAGCAGTTCATTCGGGGCCACTAACTATGGCTACACCTTC CASSSFGATNYGYTF
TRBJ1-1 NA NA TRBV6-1 TGTGCCAGCAGTTCCCTCTCTGGGAACACTGAAGCTTTCTTT CASSSLSGNTEAFF
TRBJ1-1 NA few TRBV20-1 TGCAGTGCTCCAGACAGAAGGAACACTGAAGCTTTCTTT CSAPDRRNTEAFF
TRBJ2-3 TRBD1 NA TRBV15 TGTGCCACCAGCAGTGAAGGGGGACAGGGGACAGATACGCAGTATTTT CATSSEGGQGTDTQYF
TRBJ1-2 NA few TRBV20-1 TGCAGTGCTAGAGCCTCCAGCTATGGCTACACCTTC CSARASSYGYTF
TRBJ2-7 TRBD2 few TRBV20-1 TGCAGTGCTAGAGGCAGCGGGAGGCCCTACGAGCAGTACTTC CSARGSGRPYEQYF
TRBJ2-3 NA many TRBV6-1 TGTGCCAGCAGCCTCACTAGGGTCCTCACAGATACGCAGTATTTT CASSLTRVLTDTQYF
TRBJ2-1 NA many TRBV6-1 TGTGCCAGCAAGGACGAGGGAGAATCCTACAATGAGCAGTTCTTC CASKDEGESYNEQFF
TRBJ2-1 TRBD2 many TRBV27 TGTGCCAGCACCTCGGCTGGGTTTGGACTAGCGGCCTACAATGAGCAGTTCTTC CASTSAGFGLAAYNEQFF
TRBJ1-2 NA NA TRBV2 TGTGCCAGCAGTGAAGCGGCCCCCGAGGGCTACACCTTC CASSEAAPEGYTF
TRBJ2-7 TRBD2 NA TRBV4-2 TGTGCCAGCAGCCTCGAGTTTGGAGCGGGAGGTGGAGAGCAGTACTTC CASSLEFGAGGGEQYF
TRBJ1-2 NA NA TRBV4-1 TGCGCCAGCAGCCACCCCAGGAACTATGGCTACACCTTC CASSHPRNYGYTF
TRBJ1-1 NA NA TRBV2 TGTGCCAGCAGCGTCAAGTTGAACACTGAAGCTTTCTTT CASSVKLNTEAFF
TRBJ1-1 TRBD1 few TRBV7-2 TGTGCCAGCACCCTGGGGACAGCCAACACTGGAGCTTTCTTT CASTLGTANTGAFF
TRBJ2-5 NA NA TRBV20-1 TGCAGTGCAGAAAGGTTGGCGAGACCTATCCAAGAGACCCAGTACTTC CSAERLARPIQETQYF
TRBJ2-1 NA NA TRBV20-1 TGCAGTGCTAGACTAGCTGGGGGGGCCAATGAGCAGTTCTTC CSARLAGGANEQFF
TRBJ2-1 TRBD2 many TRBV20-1 TGCAGTGCTAGGAGGGAGGGCCTTACGGGTGAGCAGTTCTTC CSARREGLTGEQFF
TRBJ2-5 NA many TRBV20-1 TGCAGTGCTAGAGACAGGGGTGGAGAGACCCAGTACTTC CSARDRGGETQYF
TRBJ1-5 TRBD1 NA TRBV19 TGTGCCAGTACCATGACAGGGGTCAATCAGCCCCAGCATTTT CASTMTGVNQPQHF
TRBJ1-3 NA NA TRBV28 TGTGCCAGCAGTAACCGTCCAGGGTCTGGAAACACCATATATTTT CASSNRPGSGNTIYF
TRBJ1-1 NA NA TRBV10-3 TGTGCCATCAGTGAGGCAGACATGAACACTGAAGCTTTCTTT CAISEADMNTEAFF
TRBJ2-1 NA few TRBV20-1 TGCAGTGCGCAGGGGACTGTCCAACTTAATGAGCAGTTCTTC CSAQGTVQLNEQFF